Below, 18 T cell receptor beta chains from the same sample are listed, as sequenced in a study of blood T cell repertoires in COVID-19. Using immunoSEQ multiplex PCR, the repertoire was profiled, and TCRdb retains in-frame clones only, with some absent. The sample shows roughly 300,000 clones, approximately 88% of them seen only once. The sample taken for sequencing was peripheral blood. The origin of the receptors is a human donor with COVID-19, enrolled during active disease. The donor label of this sample is uncertain.

The rearrangement uses TRBV5-1 and TRBJ2-1; no definite D call. Deletions cut 0 bases from V and 6 bases from J, with 7 bases between. The CDR3 runs to 13 residues. Germline assignment: CDR1 SGHRS and CDR2 YFSETQ. DNA for the CDR3: TGCGCCAGCAGCTTGGGACTCTTCAATGAGCAGTTCTTC. Amino acid sequence: CASSLGLFNEQFF.

This chain uses TRBV10-2 with TRBJ1-5, with 8 bases lining up with TRBD1. CDR3 length equals 15 residues. The V gene's germline CDR1 is WSHSY and CDR2 SAAADI. V lost 2 bases to trimming and J lost 1 base; unmatched junction nucleotides: 1. The DNA for the CDR3 is TGCGCCAGCAGTGAGACAGGGGGGAGCAATCAGCCCCAGCATTTT. It is translated as CASSETGGSNQPQHF.

The table lists this clone with a few counts. The chain uses TRBV6-5 and TRBJ1-6; TRBD1 is a possible D gene (5 bases). Germline V CDR1 and CDR2: MNHEY, SVGAGI. There are 16 residues in the CDR3. V was clipped by 1 base and J by 4 bases, with 11 bases between them. CDR3: CASSYLTELYNSPLHF. The DNA for the CDR3 is TGTGCCAGCAGTTACTTGACAGAACTTTATAATTCACCCCTCCACTTT.

This sequence joins TRBV6-6 and TRBJ1-5; perhaps TRBD1 as D (6 bases). CDR1 is MNHNY, CDR2 SVGAGI, per germline (reference sequence). V was clipped by 5 bases and J by 3 bases, with 11 bases between them. The CDR3 consists of 14 residues. CDR3 DNA: TGTGCCAGCAGTCCGGACAGTTACAATCAGCCCCAGCATTTT. Amino acids: CASSPDSYNQPQHF.

The V call is TRBV19, the J call TRBJ1-4; D remains ambiguous. The CDR3 is 14 amino acids. Trimming shortened V by 2 bases and J by 6 bases, and 10 bases separated the two germline ends. Germline values: CDR1 LNHDA, CDR2 SQIVND (reference sequence). CDR3 nucleotides: TGTGCCAGTAGTATAAGAGGGAAAGATGAAAAACTGTTTTTT. Its translation is CASSIRGKDEKLFF.

The chain carries TRBV11-2 and TRBJ1-2, with 7 bases lining up with TRBD1. Germline values: CDR1 SGHAT, CDR2 FQNNGV. V trimming: 5 bases; J trimming: 4 bases; junction bases outside the gene matches: 7. This CDR3 has 14 amino acids. CDR3 DNA: TGTGCCAGCAGCCGTGACAGGGTCGGCTATGGCTACACCTTC. Protein sequence: CASSRDRVGYGYTF.

The chain has TRBV2 and TRBJ1-3; 7 bases match TRBD1. J gave up 1 base and V 5 bases, and 2 bases lay outside the gene matches. The CDR3 totals 14 residues. CDR1 and CDR2 (germline): SNHLY, FYNNEI. This chain's CDR3 is CASSLTGSGNTIYF. Written as DNA, the CDR3 is TGTGCCAGCAGTCTGACAGGGTCTGGAAACACCATATATTTT.

The chain joins TRBV7-2 to TRBJ2-1; 11 positions agree with TRBD2. Per germline, CDR1 SGHTA and CDR2 FQGNSA. Losses at the gene ends were 3 bases for V and 0 bases for J; bases not matched to a gene: 4. This CDR3 is 17 amino acids long. The CDR3 spells CASSLTSGAGSYNEQFF. The CDR3 DNA reads TGTGCCAGCAGCTTGACTAGCGGGGCGGGCTCCTACAATGAGCAGTTCTTC.

The CDR3 here is CASQSPGVTGAFF. The CDR3 DNA reads TGTGCCAGCCAGTCACCGGGTGTTACGGGAGCTTTCTTT. This chain links TRBV3-1 (or the pseudogene TRBV3-2) with TRBJ1-1; D gene uncertain. Deletions cut 8 bases from V and 10 bases from J, with 20 bases between. The germline V gene has CDR1 LGHDT and CDR2 YNNKEL (reference sequence). This CDR3 region has 13 residues.

The sample holds one count of this clone. V usage is TRBV19 and J usage is TRBJ2-4; D remains unclear. CDR3 length: 13 amino acids. V lost 4 bases and J 4 bases, leaving 8 bases between the germline ends. From germline, CDR1 is LNHDA and CDR2 SQIVND (reference sequence). CDR3: CASSSDKKNIQYF. The CDR3 coding sequence is TGTGCCAGTAGTAGTGACAAGAAAAACATTCAGTACTTC.

The chain carries TRBV6-5 and TRBJ1-3, with a tentative D call TRBD1 (5 bases). Germline CDR1 is MNHEY and CDR2 is SVGAGI. The ends were cut back, 2 bases at V and 0 bases at J, with 8 bases in the middle. The CDR3 has 15 amino acids. The chain's CDR3 is CASSYDSYSGNTIYF. The CDR3 bases are TGTGCCAGCAGTTACGACAGCTACTCTGGAAACACCATATATTTT.

This chain links TRBV19 with TRBJ1-6, with 8 nucleotides matching TRBD1. Looked up from germline, CDR1 is LNHDA and CDR2 is SQIVND (reference sequence). The CDR3 contains 13 residues. V was pared by 10 bases and J by 7 bases, with 6 bases of the junction left unmatched. The CDR3 coding sequence is TGTGCCACTTCAAGACAGGGGAATTCACCCCTCCACTTT. As protein: CATSRQGNSPLHF.

The chain employs TRBV4-1 and TRBJ1-1; D is uncertain. This CDR3 contains 17 residues. Germline V gene lookup returns CDR1 MGHRA and CDR2 YSYEKL. The germline V and J ends were trimmed by 1 base and 5 bases, with 20 bases remaining between them. CDR3 nucleotides: TGCGCCAGCAGCCAAGTGTTGTCCAGCTCCAGGAAAACTGAAGCTTTCTTT. This sequence encodes CASSQVLSSSRKTEAFF.

The chain employs TRBV18 and TRBJ1-1; 7 bases line up with TRBD1. The CDR3 contains 14 residues. CDR1 and CDR2 from the germline V gene are KGHSH and LQKENI. Unmatched junction bases numbered 5, after V lost 2 bases and J lost 5 bases. The CDR3 coding sequence is TGTGCCAGCTCACCAAGGGGGCAGGGGACTGAAGCTTTCTTT. It specifies CASSPRGQGTEAFF.

The chain has TRBV10-3 and TRBJ1-5; D unclear. Germline loops: CDR1 ENHRY, CDR2 SYGVKD. CDR3 length: 13 amino acids. V gave up 2 bases and J gave up 5 bases, with 7 bases separating them. This CDR3 is CAISEVADQPQHF. CDR3 coding DNA: TGTGCCATCAGTGAGGTAGCCGATCAGCCCCAGCATTTT.

The rearrangement uses TRBV6-2 or TRBV6-3 and TRBJ2-7; 7 bases fit TRBD1. CDR3 size: 15 residues. Germline CDR1 reads MNHEY; CDR2 reads SVGEGT. V dropped 6 bases and J dropped 2; count of bases not matched to a gene: 10. CDR3 in DNA: TGTGCCAGCAGCCGACGACAGGGAATGACCTACGAGCAGTACTTC. Residues: CASSRRQGMTYEQYF.

The chain employs TRBV19 and TRBJ2-7; TRBD2 matches at 8 bases. Germline V lookup: CDR1 LNHDA, CDR2 SQIVND (reference sequence). V was clipped by 3 bases and J by 2 bases; unmatched bases: 6. CDR3 length: 15 residues. CDR3 region: CASSIFWGLAYEQYF. CDR3 nucleotide sequence: TGTGCCAGTAGTATCTTCTGGGGACTAGCCTACGAGCAGTACTTC.

CDR3 protein: CASSEAWTGDPSGNTIYF. In DNA form, the CDR3 reads TGTGCCAGCAGTGAAGCTTGGACAGGGGACCCATCTGGAAACACCATATATTTT. The gene calls are TRBV6-1 and TRBJ1-3; 9 bases align to TRBD1. Germline values: CDR1 MNHNS, CDR2 SASEGT. The CDR3 consists of 18 residues. The V gene end was trimmed by 0 bases and the J gene end by 1 base; junction bases not matched to a gene: 7.